The source of this T cell receptor beta chain is a study of PD-L1 blockade in urothelial cancer. Study details: Atezolizumab, begun by patients in about 2014, was given at 1,200 mg intravenously every 3 weeks. Study observations and caveats: Tumor-associated clones in blood expanded more at 3 weeks in durable-benefit patients.

CDR1 is SSHAT and CDR2 is FNYEAQ in the germline V gene (reference sequence). The CDR3 has 13 residues. Notes on this clone: Its target is unknown.

In each PCR, synthetic TCR analog templates were spiked in. Using immunoSEQ multiplex PCR, the repertoire was profiled, and TCRdb retains in-frame clones only, with some absent. The repertoire consists of under 60,000 clones, with around 87% occurring once and the leading ten covering over 9.5%. Time point specified: peripheral blood 6 weeks after treatment start. V usage is TRBV7-7 and J usage is TRBJ2-5; 11 bases line up with TRBD2. The sequence was collected from a man between 60 and 75 years old with urothelial cancer. Sequencing was performed on PBMCs, taken around atezolizumab (anti-PD-L1) treatment. DNA for the CDR3: TGTGCTAGCGGTCGACTAGCGGGGGAGACCCAGTACTTC. Amino acid sequence: CASGRLAGETQYF.